Listed below are T cell receptor beta chains from one sample, sequenced in a study of human T cells and chemical hapten exposure. TCRdb reprocessed the RACE reads with MiXCR, giving one entry per CDR3 protein. The sample has about 110,000 distinct CDR3 sequences, approximately 12% seen once. Source: whole blood, taken in connection with sensitization to the hapten diphenylcyclopropenone (DPC). The origin of the receptors is a woman in her fifties or sixties with alopecia areata. Some clones in this sample may be carry-over from other donors' samples. CDR3s include the opening cysteine and the closing phenylalanine or tryptophan. D genes are given only for firm matches. Clone size is given for some rows only: seen once, a few or many times, or a class if the clone is expanded.

. | TRBJ1-2 | few | TRBV3-1 | CASSQESFSGYTF | TGTGCCAGCAGCCAAGAATCATTTTCCGGCTACACCTTC
TRBD1 | TRBJ1-6 | . | TRBV6-5 | CASSPGTVGSPLHF | TGTGCCAGCAGCCCCGGGACAGTCGGTTCACCCCTCCACTTT
. | TRBJ2-7 | few | TRBV4-1 | CASSQVVGIYYEQYF | TGCGCCAGCAGCCAAGTTGTAGGAATCTACTACGAGCAGTACTTC
. | TRBJ1-1 | many | TRBV20-1 | CSATLNQEAFF | TGCAGTGCAACCCTAAACCAAGAAGCTTTCTTT
. | TRBJ1-1 | . | TRBV7-2 | CASSLVADVTEAFF | TGTGCCAGCAGCTTAGTAGCTGATGTGACTGAAGCTTTCTTT
. | TRBJ2-3 | many | TRBV7-6 | CASSRGPTDTQYF | TGTGCCAGCAGTCGCGGGCCCACAGATACGCAGTATTTT
. | TRBJ1-2 | . | TRBV29-1 | CSVLFNYGYTF | TGCAGCGTACTTTTCAACTATGGCTACACCTTC
. | TRBJ1-1 | few | TRBV28 | CASSSPFKAFF | TGTGCCAGCAGTTCCCCATTCAAGGCTTTCTTT
. | TRBJ2-7 | . | TRBV5-4 | CASSFEPVSYEQYF | TGTGCCAGCAGCTTCGAGCCCGTTTCCTACGAGCAGTACTTC
. | TRBJ2-7 | few | TRBV28 | CASSLVGLLAYEQYF | TGTGCCAGCAGTTTGGTAGGGTTATTGGCCTACGAGCAGTACTTC
. | TRBJ1-4 | once | TRBV28 | CGSGREKLFF | TGTGGTTCAGGGCGGGAAAAACTGTTTTTT
. | TRBJ1-5 | . | TRBV18 | CASSPPGNRDQPQHF | TGTGCCAGCTCACCACCAGGGAACAGAGATCAGCCCCAGCATTTT
TRBD2 | TRBJ2-7 | few | TRBV3-1 | CASTSTSGSYEQYF | TGTGCCAGCACCTCAACTAGCGGGAGCTACGAGCAGTACTTC
. | TRBJ2-1 | few | TRBV7-6 | CASSSGGDGQFF | TGTGCCAGCAGCTCCGGCGGGGACGGGCAGTTCTTC
. | TRBJ2-7 | many | TRBV7-9 | CASSQVSYEQYF | TGTGCCAGCAGTCAGGTGTCCTACGAGCAGTACTTC
. | TRBJ2-3 | . | TRBV7-2 | CASSPSGGGDTQYF | TGTGCCAGCAGCCCTAGTGGAGGGGGAGATACGCAGTATTTT
. | TRBJ1-1 | . | TRBV18 | CASSPSGVMNTEAFF | TGTGCCAGCTCACCTTCCGGGGTAATGAACACTGAAGCTTTCTTT
TRBD1 | TRBJ2-3 | many | TRBV2 | CASRGQSTDTQYF | TGTGCCAGCAGGGGACAGAGCACAGATACGCAGTATTTT
. | TRBJ2-2 | . | TRBV28 | CANRDKNTGELFF | TGTGCCAACCGGGACAAGAACACCGGGGAGCTGTTTTTT
. | TRBJ1-5 | . | TRBV7-8 | CASSPRDQAQPQHF | TGTGCCAGCAGCCCCCGGGACCAGGCCCAACCCCAGCATTTT
TRBD2 | TRBJ2-1 | . | TRBV20-1 | CSAFRTGSGADEQFF | TGTAGTGCTTTTCGGACCGGGAGCGGGGCCGATGAGCAGTTCTTC
TRBD1 | TRBJ2-7 | few | TRBV7-9 | CASSTGGTYEQYF | TGTGCCAGCAGCACAGGGGGCACCTACGAGCAGTACTTC
TRBD2 | TRBJ2-7 | few | TRBV4-1 | CASSQVGGRAPYEQYF | TGCGCCAGCAGCCAAGTGGGCGGGAGGGCCCCTTACGAGCAGTACTTC
. | TRBJ2-1 | few | TRBV3-1 | CASSQFSEQFF | TGTGCCAGCAGCCAGTTCAGTGAGCAGTTCTTC
. | TRBJ2-1 | . | TRBV5-4 | CASSLGSGNEQFF | TGTGCCAGCAGCTTGGGTTCAGGCAATGAGCAGTTCTTC